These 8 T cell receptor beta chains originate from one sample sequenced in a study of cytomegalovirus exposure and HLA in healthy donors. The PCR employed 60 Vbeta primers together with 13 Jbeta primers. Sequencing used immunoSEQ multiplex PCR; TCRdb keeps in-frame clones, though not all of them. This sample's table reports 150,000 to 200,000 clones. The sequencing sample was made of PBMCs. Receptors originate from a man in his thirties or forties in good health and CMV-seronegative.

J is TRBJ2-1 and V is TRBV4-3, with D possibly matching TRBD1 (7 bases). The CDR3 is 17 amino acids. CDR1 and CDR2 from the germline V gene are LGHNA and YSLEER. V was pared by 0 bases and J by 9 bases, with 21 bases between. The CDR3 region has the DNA TGCGCCAGCAGCCAAGATTTGGCAGGGGGGACCGGGGTTGAGCAGTTCTTC. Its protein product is CASSQDLAGGTGVEQFF.

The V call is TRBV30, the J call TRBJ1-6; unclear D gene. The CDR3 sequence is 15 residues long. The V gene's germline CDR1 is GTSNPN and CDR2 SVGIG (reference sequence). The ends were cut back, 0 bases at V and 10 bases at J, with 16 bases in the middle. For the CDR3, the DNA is TGTGCCTGGAGTGTACAAATGGGTGGAGGATCACCCCTCCACTTT. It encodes CAWSVQMGGGSPLHF.

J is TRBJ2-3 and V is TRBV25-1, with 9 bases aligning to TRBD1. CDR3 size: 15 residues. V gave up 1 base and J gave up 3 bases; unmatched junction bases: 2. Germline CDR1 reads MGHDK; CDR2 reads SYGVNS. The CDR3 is CASSEWTGVTDTQYF. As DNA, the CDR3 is TGTGCCAGCAGTGAATGGACAGGGGTGACAGATACGCAGTATTTT.

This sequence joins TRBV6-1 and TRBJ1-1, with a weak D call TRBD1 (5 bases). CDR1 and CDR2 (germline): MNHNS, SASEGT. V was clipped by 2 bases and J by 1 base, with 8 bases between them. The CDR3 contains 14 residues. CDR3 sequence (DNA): TGTGCCAGCAGTGAAACAGGCCCGAACACTGAAGCTTTCTTT. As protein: CASSETGPNTEAFF.

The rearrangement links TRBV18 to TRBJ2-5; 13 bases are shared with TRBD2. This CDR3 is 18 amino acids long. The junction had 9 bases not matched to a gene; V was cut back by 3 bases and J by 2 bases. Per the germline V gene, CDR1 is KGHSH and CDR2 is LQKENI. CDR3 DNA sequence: TGTGCCAGCTCACCGGGACTAGCGGGGCTAACAGGGCAAGAGACCCAGTACTTC. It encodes CASSPGLAGLTGQETQYF.

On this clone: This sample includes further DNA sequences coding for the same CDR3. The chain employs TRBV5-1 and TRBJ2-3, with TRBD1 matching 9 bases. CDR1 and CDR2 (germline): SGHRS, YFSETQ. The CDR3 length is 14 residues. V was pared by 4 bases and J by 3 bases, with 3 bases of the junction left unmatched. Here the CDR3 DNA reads TGCGCCAGCAGCGCGGGACAGGGAACAGATACGCAGTATTTT. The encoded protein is CASSAGQGTDTQYF.

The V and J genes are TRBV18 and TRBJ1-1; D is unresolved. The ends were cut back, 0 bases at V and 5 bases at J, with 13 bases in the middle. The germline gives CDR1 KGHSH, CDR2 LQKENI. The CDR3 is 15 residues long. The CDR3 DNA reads TGTGCCAGCTCACCACCGGCCGCCTCTAGGACTGAAGCTTTCTTT. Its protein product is CASSPPAASRTEAFF. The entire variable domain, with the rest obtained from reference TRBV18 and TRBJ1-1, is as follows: NAGVMQNPRHLVRRRGQEARLRCSPMKGHSHVYWYRQLPEEGLKFMVYLQKENIIDESGMPKERFSAEFPKEGPSILRIQQVVRGDSAAYFCASSPPAASRTEAFFGQGTRLTVV.

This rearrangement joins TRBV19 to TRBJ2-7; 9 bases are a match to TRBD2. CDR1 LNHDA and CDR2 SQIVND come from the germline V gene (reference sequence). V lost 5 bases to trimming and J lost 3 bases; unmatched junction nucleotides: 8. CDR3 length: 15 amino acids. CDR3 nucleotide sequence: TGTGCCAGTAGTGCGACTAGCGGAGTGATCTACGAGCAGTACTTC. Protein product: CASSATSGVIYEQYF.